Each of the 2 T cell receptor beta chains below was sequenced from the same sample in a study of CXCR3-negative and CXCR3-positive naive CD8 T cells. Preparation of TRB cDNA libraries relied on 5' RACE carrying UMI labels. TCRdb reanalyzed the 5' RACE reads, giving one entry per CDR3 protein sequence and no DNA. Its table lists roughly 90,000 distinct CDR3 sequences. Sequenced material: naive CXCR3- CD8+ T cells from blood. Documented subset: CD45RO-CCR7+CD27+CD95- naive CD8+ T cells lacking CXCR3 (TNR3-). Receptors originate from a human donor in good health. Some clones in this sample may be carry-over from other donors' samples.

The chain links TRBV7-9 to TRBJ2-1; TCRdb picks TRBD2, but there is no DNA to check that call. The CDR3 length is 19 residues. Germline CDR1 and CDR2: SEHNR and FQNEAQ (reference sequence). The CDR3 protein is CASSLVNRLADTSYNEQFF.

The V gene is TRBV7-9, the J gene TRBJ2-1; TCRdb reports TRBD2, a call that lacks DNA to check it against. The CDR3 runs 14 residues. Germline V CDR1 and CDR2: SEHNR, FQNEAQ (reference sequence). CDR3 region: CASSGLAGLNEQFF.